This TCR beta chain was identified in a study of blood T cell repertoires in COVID-19. Germline V gene data show CDR1 as LGHNA and CDR2 as YSLEER. Trimming took off 0 bases at V and 3 bases at J, with 8 bases between the two ends. CDR3 length: 14 residues. This clone was detected a few times. Only in-frame clones appear in the TCRdb table, and some are missing; sequencing was by immunoSEQ multiplex PCR. The table lists about 140,000 clones, roughly four fifths of them singletons. The TCR originated in a woman aged 45-59 years with active or convalescent COVID-19. The chain links TRBV4-3 to TRBJ1-2; D is unclear. The sequenced material came from peripheral blood. The DNA of the CDR3 is TGCGCCAGCAGCCAAGAGGCACCTGACTATGGCTACACCTTC. Protein product: CASSQEAPDYGYTF.